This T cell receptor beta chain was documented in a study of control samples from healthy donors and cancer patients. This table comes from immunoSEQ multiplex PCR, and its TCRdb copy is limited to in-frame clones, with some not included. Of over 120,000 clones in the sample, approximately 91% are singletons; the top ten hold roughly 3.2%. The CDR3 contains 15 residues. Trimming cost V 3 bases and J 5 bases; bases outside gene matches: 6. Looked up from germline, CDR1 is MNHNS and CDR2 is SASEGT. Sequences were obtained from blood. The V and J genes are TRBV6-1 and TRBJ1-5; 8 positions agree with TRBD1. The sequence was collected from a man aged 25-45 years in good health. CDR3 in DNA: TGTGCCAGCAGTGAGACAGGGGCGAAGCATCAGCCCCAGCATTTT. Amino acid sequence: CASSETGAKHQPQHF.